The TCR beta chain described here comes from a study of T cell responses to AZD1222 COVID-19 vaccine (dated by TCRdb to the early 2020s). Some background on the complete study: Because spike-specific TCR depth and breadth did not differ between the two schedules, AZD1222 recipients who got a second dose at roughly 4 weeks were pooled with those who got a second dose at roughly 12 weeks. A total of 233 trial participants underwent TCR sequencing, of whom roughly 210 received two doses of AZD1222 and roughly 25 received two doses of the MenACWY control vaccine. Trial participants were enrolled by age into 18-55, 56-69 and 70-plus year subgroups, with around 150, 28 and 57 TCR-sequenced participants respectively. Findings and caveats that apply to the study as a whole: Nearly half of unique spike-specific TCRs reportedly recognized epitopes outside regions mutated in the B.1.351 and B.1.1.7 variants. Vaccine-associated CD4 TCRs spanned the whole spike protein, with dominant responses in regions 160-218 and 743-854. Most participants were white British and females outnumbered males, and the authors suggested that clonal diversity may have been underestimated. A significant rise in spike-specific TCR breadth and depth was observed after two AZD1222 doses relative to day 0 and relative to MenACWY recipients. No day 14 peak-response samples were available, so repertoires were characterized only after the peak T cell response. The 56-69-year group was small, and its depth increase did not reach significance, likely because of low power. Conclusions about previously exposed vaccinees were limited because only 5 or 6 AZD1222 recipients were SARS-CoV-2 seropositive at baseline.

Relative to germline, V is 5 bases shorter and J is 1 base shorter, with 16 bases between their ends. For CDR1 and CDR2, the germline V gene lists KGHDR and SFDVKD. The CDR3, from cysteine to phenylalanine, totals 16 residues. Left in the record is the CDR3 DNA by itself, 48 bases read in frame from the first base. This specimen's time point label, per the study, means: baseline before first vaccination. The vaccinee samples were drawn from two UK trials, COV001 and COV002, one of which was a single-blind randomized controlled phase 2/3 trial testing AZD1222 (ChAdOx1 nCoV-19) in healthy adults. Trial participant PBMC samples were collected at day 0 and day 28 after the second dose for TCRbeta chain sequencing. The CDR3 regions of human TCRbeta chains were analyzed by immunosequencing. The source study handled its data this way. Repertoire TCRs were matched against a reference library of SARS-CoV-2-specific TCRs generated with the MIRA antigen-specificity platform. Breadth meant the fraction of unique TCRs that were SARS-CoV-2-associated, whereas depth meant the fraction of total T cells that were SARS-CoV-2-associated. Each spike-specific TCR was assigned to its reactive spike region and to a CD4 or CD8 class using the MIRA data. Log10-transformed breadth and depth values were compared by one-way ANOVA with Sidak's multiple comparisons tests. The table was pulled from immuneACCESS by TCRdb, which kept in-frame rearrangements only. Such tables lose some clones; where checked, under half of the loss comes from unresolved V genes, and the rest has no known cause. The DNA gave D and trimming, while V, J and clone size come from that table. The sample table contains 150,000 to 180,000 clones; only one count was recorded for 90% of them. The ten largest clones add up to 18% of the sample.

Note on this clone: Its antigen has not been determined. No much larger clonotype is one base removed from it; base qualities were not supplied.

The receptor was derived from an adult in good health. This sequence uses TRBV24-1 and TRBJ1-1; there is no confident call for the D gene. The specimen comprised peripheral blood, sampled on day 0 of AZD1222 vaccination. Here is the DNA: TGTGCCACCAGTGCGGCAGGCGAGGGATCGAACACTGAAGCTTTCTTT. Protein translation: CATSAAGEGSNTEAFF.